What follows are 27 T cell receptor beta chains derived from one specimen sequenced in a study of T cells in localized non-small cell lung cancer. Here immunoSEQ multiplex PCR was the method, and the copy in TCRdb shows in-frame clones only, minus some. This sample carries 30,000 to 45,000 clones, around nine tenths of them seen once, and the ten largest clones take roughly 6.9%. This specimen consisted of peripheral blood, obtained before any cancer treatment. These receptors were obtained from a female donor older than 55 with stage I lung adenocarcinoma.

The rearrangement joins TRBV5-5 to TRBJ1-2; D possibly corresponds to TRBD1 (6 bases). Between the trimmed V and J ends, which lost 0 bases and 3 bases, there was a span of 18 bases. Germline CDR1 SGHKS, CDR2 YYEKEE (reference sequence). The CDR3 is 17 residues long. CDR3 in amino acids: CASSLDTIQGGYYGYTF. The CDR3 region has the DNA TGTGCCAGCAGCTTGGATACGATACAGGGTGGCTACTATGGCTACACCTTC.

The rearrangement joins TRBV5-4 to TRBJ1-2; 7 bases agree with TRBD1. This CDR3 is 14 amino acids long. CDR1 is SGHNT and CDR2 is YYREEE in the germline V gene (reference sequence). The trim removed 3 bases at V and 3 bases at J, leaving 5 bases unmatched. The CDR3 coding sequence is TGTGCCAGCAGCTCCCCGACAGGGTACTATGGCTACACCTTC. Amino acids: CASSSPTGYYGYTF.

The gene calls are TRBV29-1 and TRBJ1-5; possible D gene TRBD1, 5 bases. Germline V gene lookup returns CDR1 SQVTM and CDR2 ANQGSEA. V dropped 4 bases and J dropped 4 bases, with 14 bases sitting between them. This CDR3 is 14 amino acids long. CDR3 DNA sequence: TGCAGCGTTGCCCTGGGGACCTATAATCAGCCCCAGCATTTT. It encodes CSVALGTYNQPQHF.

The rearrangement uses TRBV27 and TRBJ1-4; D ambiguous. Germline CDR1 is MNHEY and CDR2 is SMNVEV (reference sequence). This CDR3 contains 14 residues. V dropped 4 bases and J dropped 8 bases, with 14 bases sitting between them. The CDR3 reads CASSSTLLGEKLFF. The DNA of the CDR3 is TGTGCCAGCAGTTCGACACTCTTGGGGGAAAAACTGTTTTTT.

This chain links TRBV5-4 with TRBJ2-5, with TRBD2 identical over 11 bases. The CDR3 runs to 16 residues. From germline, CDR1 is SGHNT and CDR2 YYREEE (reference sequence). With V trimmed by 2 bases and J by 2 bases, 5 bases remained unmatched. The CDR3 is CASSFEIAGGQETQYF. The CDR3 region has the DNA TGTGCCAGCAGCTTTGAAATAGCGGGGGGGCAAGAGACCCAGTACTTC. Using reference TRBV5-4 and TRBJ2-5 for the parts outside the CDR3, the full variable domain is ETGVTQSPTHLIKTRGQQVTLRCSSQSGHNTVSWYQQALGQGPQFIFQYYREEENGRGNFPPRFSGLQFPNYSSELNVNALELDDSALYLCASSFEIAGGQETQYFGPGTRLLVL.

The rearrangement joins TRBV5-6 to TRBJ1-4; D remains ambiguous. Trimming pared 1 base from V and 5 bases from J, leaving 9 bases between. The CDR3 loop spans 14 amino acids. Germline assignment: CDR1 SGHDT and CDR2 YYEEEE. As DNA, the CDR3 is TGTGCCAGCAGCTTGATTTATGTCAATGAAAAACTGTTTTTT. Its protein product is CASSLIYVNEKLFF.

In DNA, the CDR3 is TGTGCCAGCAGCTTGGGCACCTACCAAGAGACCCAGTACTTC. Translation: CASSLGTYQETQYF. J is TRBJ2-5 and V is TRBV7-6, with D hard to call. The CDR3 is 14 amino acids. With 3 bases removed from V and 0 bases from J, the gap between germline ends came to 8 bases. Germline values: CDR1 SGHVS, CDR2 FNYEAQ.

The chain carries TRBV19 and TRBJ1-4; TRBD1 is a possible D gene (5 bases). The CDR3 is made up of 16 amino acids. CDR1 and CDR2 (germline): LNHDA, SQIVND (reference sequence). Trimming cost V 6 bases and J 2 bases, with 16 bases left between them. Here the CDR3 DNA reads TGTGCCAGTAGCGCCCCGGGGCTGGCGACTAATGAAAAACTGTTTTTT. The encoded protein is CASSAPGLATNEKLFF.

V and J are TRBV7-9 and TRBJ1-3; D is possibly TRBD1 (5 bases). The CDR3 contains 15 residues. Germline V gene data show CDR1 as SEHNR and CDR2 as FQNEAQ (reference sequence). Trimming took 5 bases from V and 0 from J, leaving 11 bases between them. The CDR3 nucleotides are TGTGCCAGCAGCCGGGGCCAGCCCTCTGGAAACACCATATATTTT. Protein sequence: CASSRGQPSGNTIYF.

The chain couples TRBV5-5 to TRBJ2-5; D remains ambiguous. Trimming took 1 base from V and 2 from J, leaving 21 bases between them. This CDR3 comprises 18 residues. CDR1 and CDR2 (germline): SGHKS, YYEKEE (reference sequence). The DNA of the CDR3 is TGTGCCAGCAGCTTGTCCCGGGTAGGTCGCACCCTTCAAGAGACCCAGTACTTC. Residues: CASSLSRVGRTLQETQYF.

The chain uses TRBV7-2 and TRBJ1-2; a possible D gene is TRBD1 (6 bases). This CDR3 contains 15 residues. Germline V CDR1 and CDR2: SGHTA, FQGNSA. Trimming pared 5 bases from V and 0 bases from J, leaving 13 bases between. CDR3 in amino acids: CASSRQGGANYGYTF. The CDR3 region has the DNA TGTGCCAGCAGCCGACAAGGGGGAGCTAACTATGGCTACACCTTC.

The DNA for the CDR3 is TGCAGTGCCACAGGTGGGACTATTCAGTTCTTC. Encoded protein: CSATGGTIQFF. The V call is TRBV20-1, the J call TRBJ2-1, with 7 bases that match TRBD2. With V trimmed by 6 bases and J by 13 bases, 9 bases remained unmatched. Germline V gene sequence: CDR1 DFQATT, CDR2 SNEGSKA (reference sequence). The CDR3 sequence is 11 residues long.

This clone was counted once. The V and J genes are TRBV7-9 and TRBJ1-2; 7 bases line up with TRBD1. Germline CDR1 is SEHNR and CDR2 is FQNEAQ (reference sequence). The length of the CDR3 is 15 residues. Germline trimming cut 5 bases from V and 7 bases from J; bases unmatched to any gene: 13. CDR3 sequence: CASSPRQGEVVGYTF. The DNA for the CDR3 is TGTGCCAGCAGCCCCCGGCAGGGGGAGGTTGTTGGCTACACCTTC.

This clone was recorded once. The chain carries TRBV18 and TRBJ1-5; tentative D call: TRBD1 (5 bases). V lost 3 bases and J lost 7, with 10 bases in between. Germline-derived CDR1 and CDR2 are KGHSH and LQKENI. The CDR3 is 13 residues long. CDR3 in DNA: TGTGCCAGCTCACCTGGGGGAACCCAGCCCCAGCATTTT. It yields the protein CASSPGGTQPQHF.

This chain links TRBV19 with TRBJ2-2; weak D call: TRBD2 (6 bases). V shed 3 bases and J shed 2 bases, with 7 bases lying between them. Germline V gives CDR1 LNHDA, CDR2 SQIVND (reference sequence). This CDR3 has 14 amino acids. The CDR3 DNA reads TGTGCCAGTAGTATCGGGAGTAACACCGGGGAGCTGTTTTTT. It yields the protein CASSIGSNTGELFF.

This chain links TRBV2 with TRBJ1-1; D remains ambiguous. The CDR3 is made up of 13 amino acids. The V end lost 6 bases, the J end lost 4 bases, and 12 bases lay between the germline ends. Germline V gene sequence: CDR1 SNHLY, CDR2 FYNNEI. CDR3 sequence: CASSRGRGTEAFF. The CDR3 bases are TGTGCCAGCAGCCGGGGTCGGGGCACTGAAGCTTTCTTT.

The V gene is TRBV9, the J gene TRBJ2-5; no definite D call. The CDR3 extends over 14 amino acids. Trimming took 2 bases from V and 0 from J, leaving 8 bases between them. Germline lookup yields CDR1 SGDLS and CDR2 YYNGEE. The CDR3 coding sequence is TGTGCCAGCAGCGTGGGCCTGTACCAAGAGACCCAGTACTTC. Translating it yields CASSVGLYQETQYF.

The chain links TRBV7-9 to TRBJ2-7; D is uncertain. The CDR3 sequence is 14 residues long. Germline V gives CDR1 SEHNR, CDR2 FQNEAQ (reference sequence). V was trimmed by 5 bases and J by 0 bases, leaving 11 bases between them. The CDR3 nucleotides are TGTGCCAGCAGCATCGACGGAGTCTCCTACGAGCAGTACTTC. This encodes CASSIDGVSYEQYF. Full variable domain (remainder filled in from reference TRBV7-9 and TRBJ2-7): DTGVSQNPRHKITKRGQNVTFRCDPISEHNRLYWYRQTLGQGPEFLTYFQNEAQLEKSRLLSDRFSAERPKGSFSTLEIQRTEQGDSAMYLCASSIDGVSYEQYFGPGTRLTVT.

For the CDR3, the DNA is TGTGCCAGCAGCTTAGGACCCGTGGAGACCCAGTACTTC. It codes for CASSLGPVETQYF. J is TRBJ2-5 and V is TRBV11-2; D gene ambiguous. Trimming shortened V by 1 base and J by 5 bases, and 8 bases separated the two germline ends. CDR1 SGHAT and CDR2 FQNNGV come from the germline V gene. The length of the CDR3 is 13 residues.

The genes are TRBV4-1 and TRBJ1-5, with D unclear. Between the trimmed V and J ends, which lost 4 bases and 4 bases, there was a span of 17 bases. CDR3 length equals 16 residues. The germline gives CDR1 MGHRA, CDR2 YSYEKL. CDR3 nucleotide sequence: TGCGCCAGCAGCCCGAGGACTCTTTCAGGAAATCAGCCCCAGCATTTT. Translating it yields CASSPRTLSGNQPQHF.

The rearrangement links TRBV18 to TRBJ1-3; D unclear. V was shortened by 2 bases and J by 6 bases, with 14 bases between the two germline ends. The CDR3 loop spans 15 amino acids. Germline loops: CDR1 KGHSH, CDR2 LQKENI. The CDR3 DNA sequence: TGTGCCAGCTCACCATCGGTCGGCAGGCAAAACACCATATATTTT. Translated: CASSPSVGRQNTIYF.

The chain uses TRBV11-3 and TRBJ2-1; D is perhaps TRBD2 (6 bases). Trimming took 3 bases from V and 2 from J, leaving 11 bases between them. The germline V gene encodes CDR1 SGHNT and CDR2 YENEEA. This CDR3 has 15 amino acids. In DNA, the CDR3 is TGTGCCAGCAGCTTCCCGGGGGTTCCCTACAATGAGCAGTTCTTC. Protein: CASSFPGVPYNEQFF.

The chain employs TRBV20-1 and TRBJ2-4, with TRBD1 as a possible D gene (7 bases). Germline V CDR1 and CDR2: DFQATT, SNEGSKA (reference sequence). This CDR3 is built from 11 residues. The CDR3, as DNA: TGCACCCCACTTGGGGGGACAGTTCAGTACTTC. It yields the protein CTPLGGTVQYF.

The chain links TRBV4-1 to TRBJ2-1; D perhaps matches TRBD2 (6 bases). V was pared by 10 bases and J by 15 bases, with 31 bases between. Looked up from germline, CDR1 is MGHRA and CDR2 is YSYEKL. The CDR3 is 15 residues long. CDR3 residues: CATGNPRERATSRFF. The CDR3 DNA is TGCGCCACCGGGAATCCAAGGGAGCGGGCAACTTCTCGGTTCTTC.

The chain couples TRBV7-9 to TRBJ1-1, with 9 bases lining up with TRBD1. Trimming cost V 6 bases and J 5 bases; bases outside gene matches: 4. Germline V lookup: CDR1 SEHNR, CDR2 FQNEAQ (reference sequence). The CDR3 length is 13 residues. The DNA of the CDR3 is TGTGCCAGCAGACTGGACAGGGGAACTGAAGCTTTCTTT. This codes for CASRLDRGTEAFF.

V and J are TRBV5-6 and TRBJ2-7; no firm D call. Germline CDR1 reads SGHDT; CDR2 reads YYEEEE. Trimming took 0 bases from V and 5 from J, leaving 6 bases between them. The CDR3 totals 12 residues. The CDR3, as DNA: TGTGCCAGCAGCTTGGTTCGGAACGAGCAGTACTTC. Protein product: CASSLVRNEQYF.

The V and J genes are TRBV27 and TRBJ1-6; tentative D call: TRBD1 (5 bases). Germline CDR1 MNHEY, CDR2 SMNVEV (reference sequence). The ends were cut back, 0 bases at V and 6 bases at J, with 12 bases in the middle. This CDR3 is built from 16 residues. Written as DNA, the CDR3 is TGTGCCAGCAGTTTATCGGCGGGACGGCCTAATTCACCCCTCCACTTT. Its protein product is CASSLSAGRPNSPLHF.